This T cell receptor beta chain appears in the sequencing data of a study of CXCR3-negative and CXCR3-positive naive CD8 T cells. Study-wide points: Within a donor, both naive subsets shared TRBV-TRBJ usage, unlike memory cells. Similarly elevated diversity marked both naive subsets, with memory CD8+ cells showing far lower diversity. TRB CDR3 hydrophobicity was greater in CXCR3-positive naive cells than in CXCR3-negative naive cells.

Identification of naive CD8+ T cells rested on CD45RO-CCR7+CD27+CD95- status. With respect to this clonotype: Its antigen remains unknown.

The CDR3 totals 17 residues. The germline V gene has CDR1 SQVTM and CDR2 ANQGSEA. Libraries were UMI-labeled 5' RACE TRB cDNA. TCRdb reprocessed the 5' RACE reads, with one entry per CDR3 protein and no DNA. This sample's clone table lists approximately 98,000 distinct CDR3 sequences. The chain couples TRBV29-1 to TRBJ2-3; the TCRdb call, TRBD2, lacks DNA for checking. The receptor was isolated from a human donor in good health. Some clones in this sample may be carry-over from other donors' samples. Sequenced sample: naive CXCR3+ CD8+ T cells from blood. The subset was: CD45RO-CCR7+CD27+CD95- naive CD8+ T cells expressing CXCR3 (TNR3+). The CDR3 is CSVDGAGGFENTDTQYF.